This T cell receptor beta chain was sequenced for a study of radiation and T cells in renal cell carcinoma. About the research overall: Nephrectomy followed 15 Gy stereotactic body radiation by 4 weeks. Study-wide results and caveats: No pretreatment tumor biopsies were available for baseline clonotypes. In blood, top tumor clones expanded by 2 weeks, shrinking by 4.

The time point denotes: baseline pretreatment blood. Treatment noted: 15 Gy SBRT to primary tumor, nephrectomy 4 weeks later. Blood was sampled at baseline, 2 weeks and 4 weeks after SBRT. Notes on this clone: Antigen: not known.

Data came from immunoSEQ multiplex PCR; TCRdb stores just in-frame clones and leaves some out. The sample lists more than 95,000 clones; around 80% were seen once. Germline V CDR1 and CDR2: SGHNT, YYREEE (reference sequence). This CDR3 is built from 15 residues. Trimming cost V 0 bases and J 0 bases, with 10 bases left between them. This sequence originates from a woman aged 60-75 years with renal cell carcinoma. The sequencing used blood, collected from a patient whose treatment included radiotherapy and nephrectomy. This sequence joins TRBV5-4 and TRBJ2-7, with a tentative D call TRBD1 (6 bases). The DNA for the CDR3 is TGTGCCAGCAGCTTGGTTGGGACATACTCCTACGAGCAGTACTTC. Amino acids: CASSLVGTYSYEQYF.